This T cell receptor beta chain was sequenced for a study of blood T cell repertoires in COVID-19. Across the study: Italy, Spain and the United States were the sources of the convalescent and acute COVID-19 samples.

The assay was immunoSEQ multiplex PCR, and TCRdb's table has in-frame clones only and misses some. The sample holds 200,000 or so clones, roughly 85% seen once. Germline lookup yields CDR1 LNHDA and CDR2 SQIVND (reference sequence). The J segment lost 1 base and the V segment lost 5 bases, leaving 5 bases of the junction unmatched. This CDR3 is 15 amino acids long. Across 20 to 25 US areas, participants ranged in age from about 18 to 90 years. Clinical history as reported by participants underpinned cohort assignment. Sequenced material: PBMCs or T cells enriched from blood (not recorded which). The genes are TRBV19 and TRBJ1-1; the match to TRBD1 covers 9 bases. This receptor was obtained from a woman in her 40s with acute COVID-19. CDR3: CASSVGQGRNTEAFF. The CDR3 DNA follows: TGTGCCAGTAGTGTCGGACAGGGGAGGAACACTGAAGCTTTCTTT.